This is a list of T cell receptor beta chains from one sample in a study of cytomegalovirus exposure and HLA in healthy donors. TCRdb's copy holds only in-frame clones and misses some; the assay was immunoSEQ multiplex PCR. Of approximately 130,000 clones in the sample, approximately 84% were seen once. The sample consisted of PBMCs. These receptors were taken from a boy aged 2 to 9 in good health and CMV-seronegative. Both conserved end residues are part of each CDR3. The order of the fields is clone size, D gene, V gene, J gene, CDR3 protein, CDR3 DNA. The D gene is left open where the match is weak. Part of the rows lack a size; the others show once, few, many or a class for expanded clones.

-,-,TRBV6-1,TRBJ1-4,CASSEVGGASEKLFF,TGTGCCAGCAGTGAAGTTGGGGGCGCGTCAGAAAAACTGTTTTTT
-,-,TRBV19,TRBJ1-5,CASTKRVSVSNQPQHF,TGTGCCAGTACCAAACGGGTGTCAGTAAGCAATCAGCCCCAGCATTTT
-,TRBD2,TRBV19,TRBJ2-1,CASSMGPGLAPNNEQFF,TGTGCCAGTAGTATGGGCCCGGGACTAGCGCCTAACAATGAGCAGTTCTTC
few,TRBD2,TRBV5-6,TRBJ2-1,CASSYRGLAFNEQFF,TGTGCCAGCAGCTACAGGGGACTAGCGTTCAATGAGCAGTTCTTC
-,-,TRBV13,TRBJ2-7,CASSSKLYRDGGYEQYF,TGTGCCAGCAGCTCGAAACTCTACAGGGATGGTGGCTACGAGCAGTACTTC
once,-,TRBV6-4,TRBJ2-5,CASSPQGGQETQYF,TGTGCCAGCAGTCCACAGGGTGGACAAGAGACCCAGTACTTC
-,TRBD1,TRBV7-9,TRBJ1-2,CASSMTGPGEEGYTF,TGTGCCAGCAGCATGACAGGGCCAGGGGAAGAGGGCTACACCTTC
few,TRBD1,TRBV7-3,TRBJ2-1,CASSPRETGVENEQFF,TGTGCCAGCAGCCCCCGTGAGACAGGGGTTGAGAATGAGCAGTTCTTC
-,-,TRBV18,TRBJ1-2,CASSPEGYGYTF,TGTGCCAGCTCACCAGAGGGCTATGGCTACACCTTC
once,TRBD1,TRBV6-5,TRBJ1-1,CASSPARDRGIEAFF,TGTGCCAGCAGTCCTGCCCGGGACAGGGGAATTGAAGCTTTCTTT
-,TRBD2,TRBV5-3,TRBJ2-1,CARSPECLTSGGSYNEQFF,TGTGCCAGAAGCCCGGAGTGTTTGACTAGCGGGGGTTCCTACAATGAGCAGTTCTTC
-,TRBD1,TRBV5-6,TRBJ1-4,CASSRRGRTNEKLFF,TGTGCCAGCAGCCGCAGGGGGCGAACTAATGAAAAACTGTTTTTT
-,TRBD2,TRBV6-6,TRBJ2-5,CASSYPRGAQETQYF,TGTGCCAGCAGTTACCCGCGGGGGGCCCAAGAGACCCAGTACTTC
-,-,TRBV7-2,TRBJ2-3,CASSLGLTDTQYF,TGTGCCAGCAGCTTAGGACTCACAGATACGCAGTATTTT
-,-,TRBV5-6,TRBJ2-2,CASSSAGGNTGELFF,TGTGCCAGCAGCTCCGCTGGGGGCAACACCGGGGAGCTGTTTTTT
-,-,TRBV2,TRBJ1-5,CASSEMQGGRQPQHF,TGTGCCAGCAGTGAAATGCAGGGAGGCCGTCAGCCCCAGCATTTT
once,-,TRBV11-2,TRBJ2-5,CASSPIGADKETQYF,TGTGCCAGCAGCCCAATAGGGGCCGACAAGGAGACCCAGTACTTC
-,-,TRBV4-3,TRBJ1-2,CASSQGWGGGYTF,TGCGCCAGCAGCCAAGGGTGGGGGGGTGGCTACACCTTC
-,TRBD1,TRBV11-1,TRBJ2-7,CASSFISPGQSYEQYF,TGTGCCAGCAGCTTCATTTCTCCGGGACAGTCCTACGAGCAGTACTTC
-,TRBD1,TRBV12-5,TRBJ2-6,CASGTTKVDRGFASGANVLTF,TGTGCTAGTGGCACGACTAAGGTCGACAGGGGATTCGCCTCTGGGGCCAACGTCCTGACTTTC
-,TRBD2,TRBV9,TRBJ2-1,CASSPWEGSYNEQFF,TGTGCCAGCAGCCCGTGGGAGGGGTCCTACAATGAGCAGTTCTTC
-,TRBD1,TRBV7-3,TRBJ2-7,CASSLTGGQGNEQYF,TGTGCCAGCAGCTTAACGGGGGGACAGGGTAACGAGCAGTACTTC
-,-,TRBV6-1,TRBJ1-2,CASPDPRDYYGYTF,TGTGCCAGCCCTGACCCCCGGGACTACTATGGCTACACCTTC
-,TRBD2,TRBV6-1,TRBJ2-5,CASAELAGGPKTQYF,TGTGCCAGCGCGGAGCTAGCGGGGGGGCCCAAGACCCAGTACTTC
few,TRBD1,TRBV27,TRBJ2-5,CASKARGGWETQYF,TGTGCCAGCAAAGCCCGAGGGGGCTGGGAGACCCAGTACTTC
-,-,TRBV13,TRBJ1-1,CASRFPTGMNTEAFF,TGTGCCAGCAGATTCCCGACAGGAATGAACACTGAAGCTTTCTTT